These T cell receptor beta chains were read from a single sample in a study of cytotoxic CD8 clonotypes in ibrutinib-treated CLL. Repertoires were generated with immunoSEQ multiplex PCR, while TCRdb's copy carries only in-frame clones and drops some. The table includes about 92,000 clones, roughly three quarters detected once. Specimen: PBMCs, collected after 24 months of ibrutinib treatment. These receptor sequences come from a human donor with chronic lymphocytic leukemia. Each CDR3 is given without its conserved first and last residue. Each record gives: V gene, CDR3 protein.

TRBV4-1 ASSQSGLTGETQY
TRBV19 ASSIAGAVNTGELF
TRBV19 ASTYRRTEAF
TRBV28 ASRKDGTGYYAEAF
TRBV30 AWSALNEQF
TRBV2 ASSESGAGANVLT
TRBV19 ASSPPRDTFSYNEQF
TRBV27 ASKYSQLKYEQY
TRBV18 ASSQGLRTEAF
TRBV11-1 ASSSRGLPPGANVLT
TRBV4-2 ASSQDSGQPQH
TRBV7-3 ASSLTGGTEAF
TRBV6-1 ASSEARYLAGLELEQF
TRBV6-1 ASSDFDRGLSNYGYT
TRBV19 ASSKPTAGGDTQY
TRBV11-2 ASSLDQLGIMKTQY
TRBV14 ASRMGGTDTQY
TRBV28 ASKAPLGTGGNYGYT